Below are 22 T cell receptor beta chains sequenced from a single sample in a study of cytomegalovirus exposure and HLA in healthy donors. Amplification used 60 Vbeta primers and 13 Jbeta primers. Clones were read by immunoSEQ multiplex PCR, and TCRdb kept only the in-frame ones, dropping some. The sample contains 250,000 to 350,000 clones, about nine tenths of which appear only once. Sequenced material: PBMCs. Receptors originate from a man aged 40-50 years in good health and CMV-seropositive.

The V and J genes are TRBV28 and TRBJ2-7, with 9 positions matching TRBD1. The CDR3 length is 14 residues. In germline, CDR1 is MDHEN, CDR2 SYDVKM. V lost 5 bases and J lost 3; bases outside the gene matches: 5. The CDR3 region has the DNA TGTGCCAGCAGTCTTGAGGGACAGGGCTACGAGCAGTACTTC. Translation gives CASSLEGQGYEQYF.

V gene TRBV21-1 combines with J gene TRBJ2-7; TRBD1, as called in the table, went unchecked against the DNA. TRBV21-1 is an annotated pseudogene. There are 17 residues in the CDR3. CDR3 in amino acids: CASSSPGTGLGDYEQYF. The CDR3 nucleotides are TGTGCCAGCAGCAGTCCCGGGACAGGCCTCGGGGACTACGAGCAGTACTTC.

The rearrangement uses TRBV9 and TRBJ1-2; a possible D gene is TRBD1 (5 bases). Germline loops: CDR1 SGDLS, CDR2 YYNGEE. With 0 bases removed from V and 4 bases from J, the gap between germline ends came to 13 bases. The CDR3 extends over 15 amino acids. In DNA form, the CDR3 reads TGTGCCAGCAGCGTAGTCTCCAGGGTTAGCTATGGCTACACCTTC. Translating it yields CASSVVSRVSYGYTF. Combining the CDR3 with reference TRBV9 and TRBJ1-2 gives the whole variable domain DSGVTQTPKHLITATGQRVTLRCSPRSGDLSVYWYQQSLDQGLQFLIQYYNGEERAKGNILERFSAQQFPDLHSELNLSSLELGDSALYFCASSVVSRVSYGYTFGSGTRLTVV.

This clone came up once. V and J are TRBV4-2 and TRBJ2-2; 10 bases match TRBD2. CDR1 is LGHNA and CDR2 is YNFKEQ in the germline V gene. The CDR3 has 14 amino acids. V lost 8 bases to trimming and J lost 1 base; unmatched junction nucleotides: 1. The CDR3 spells CASRTSGNTGELFF. In DNA, the CDR3 is TGTGCCAGCCGGACTAGCGGGAACACCGGGGAGCTGTTTTTT.

The V gene is TRBV7-2, the J gene TRBJ1-2; D unclear. CDR3 length: 15 amino acids. The germline CDR1 and CDR2 sequences are SGHTA and FQGNSA. V was clipped by 1 base and J by 0 bases, with 9 bases between them. The chain's CDR3 is CASSLELTTNYGYTF. CDR3 nucleotides: TGTGCCAGCAGCTTAGAACTAACAACTAACTATGGCTACACCTTC. Combining the CDR3 with reference TRBV7-2 and TRBJ1-2 gives the whole variable domain GAGVSQSPSNKVTEKGKDVELRCDPISGHTALYWYRQSLGQGLEFLIYFQGNSAPDKSGLPSDRFSAERTGGSVSTLTIQRTQQEDSAVYLCASSLELTTNYGYTFGSGTRLTVV.

J is TRBJ2-7 and V is TRBV9; TRBD2 aligns across 13 bases. There are 15 residues in the CDR3. Germline V gene lookup returns CDR1 SGDLS and CDR2 YYNGEE. The V segment lost 3 bases and the J segment 1 base; nucleotides outside the gene matches: 1. The CDR3 here is CASSAGLAGSYEQYF. The CDR3 nucleotides read TGTGCCAGCAGCGCGGGACTAGCGGGATCCTACGAGCAGTACTTC.

The V and J genes are TRBV28 and TRBJ2-1, with TRBD1 as a possible D gene (5 bases). The V end lost 6 bases, the J end lost 0 bases, and 9 bases lay between the germline ends. Germline values: CDR1 MDHEN, CDR2 SYDVKM. The CDR3 totals 14 residues. In nucleotides, the CDR3 is TGTGCCAGCAGAAACGGACACTCCTACAATGAGCAGTTCTTC. This translates into CASRNGHSYNEQFF.

The rearrangement links TRBV19 to TRBJ2-3; the match to TRBD2 covers 11 bases. The CDR3 totals 22 residues. Trimming took 5 bases from V and 0 from J; bases not matched to a gene: 22. Germline lookup yields CDR1 LNHDA and CDR2 SQIVND (reference sequence). CDR3 protein: CASSLPSGRPKTQTYSTDTQYF. The CDR3 DNA sequence: TGTGCCAGTAGTTTGCCTAGCGGGAGGCCGAAAACGCAAACATATAGCACAGATACGCAGTATTTT.

This chain uses TRBV6-6 with TRBJ2-5; 8 bases line up with TRBD2. The J call may be in error: the DNA end matches TRBJ2-7 better. The CDR3 covers 14 residues. Germline CDR1 MNHNY, CDR2 SVGAGI (reference sequence). CDR3 amino acids: CASRKSGSGYEQYF. In DNA form, the CDR3 reads TGTGCCAGCAGAAAAAGCGGGAGTGGCTACGAGCAGTACTTC.

The rearrangement joins TRBV7-3 to TRBJ2-1, with TRBD1 as a possible D gene (7 bases). V shed 5 bases and J shed 10 bases, with 18 bases lying between them. The CDR3 contains 14 residues. Germline CDR1 and CDR2: SGHTA and FQGTGA. The CDR3 region is CASSTQGGGREQFF. As DNA, the CDR3 is TGTGCCAGCAGCACTCAGGGGGGTGGACGAGAGCAGTTCTTC.

V gene TRBV4-2 combines with J gene TRBJ2-2; D may be TRBD2 (7 bases). The CDR3 sequence is 16 residues long. Trimming pared 1 base from V and 5 bases from J, leaving 14 bases between. In germline, CDR1 is LGHNA, CDR2 YNFKEQ. For the CDR3, the DNA is TGTGCCAGCAGCCAAGTTGGTGGGAGGGGGACCGGGGAGCTGTTTTTT. Its protein is CASSQVGGRGTGELFF.

This clone has just a few counts. CDR3 residues: CASEPPPSTTGYETQYF. CDR3 nucleotide sequence: TGTGCCAGCGAACCCCCTCCCTCTACGACAGGATACGAGACCCAGTACTTC. This chain connects TRBV28 to TRBJ2-5, with a possible D match to TRBD1 (6 bases). V lost 8 bases and J 5 bases, leaving 27 bases between the germline ends. This CDR3 spans 17 amino acids. Germline CDR1 MDHEN, CDR2 SYDVKM.

In this sample, this clone turned up once. This chain connects TRBV29-1 to TRBJ2-1; D may be TRBD2 (5 bases). The CDR3 has 14 residues. Germline V lookup: CDR1 SQVTM, CDR2 ANQGSEA. The V end lost 7 bases, the J end lost 3 bases, and 16 bases lay between the germline ends. CDR3 sequence reads: CSGAAAESYNEQFF. The CDR3, as DNA: TGCAGCGGTGCAGCAGCGGAGAGCTACAATGAGCAGTTCTTC.

This chain joins TRBV15 and TRBJ2-5; TRBD1 is a possible D gene (6 bases). With the DNA end fitting TRBJ2-7 better, the J assignment may be wrong. Germline CDR1 is LNHNV and CDR2 is YYDKDF (reference sequence). The CDR3 has 14 amino acids. CDR3 sequence (DNA): TGTGCCACCAGCAGATCAGGGGAACTCTACGAGCAGTACTTC. Its translation is CATSRSGELYEQYF.

The V call is TRBV28, the J call TRBJ2-7; a weak D match, TRBD1 (5 bases). This CDR3 is 13 amino acids long. The germline V gene has CDR1 MDHEN and CDR2 SYDVKM. V was clipped by 5 bases and J by 6 bases, with 14 bases between them. In DNA form, the CDR3 reads TGTGCCAGCAGTCCGGACACGGTCGGCGAGCAGTACTTC. Its protein is CASSPDTVGEQYF.

This chain links TRBV6-1 with TRBJ1-1; tentative D call: TRBD1 (6 bases). The length of the CDR3 is 15 residues. Germline lookup yields CDR1 MNHNS and CDR2 SASEGT. The V gene lost 6 bases and the J gene lost 1 base, with 15 bases spanning the gap. This CDR3 reads CASRILDRWNTEAFF. The CDR3 DNA reads as TGTGCCAGCAGAATCCTCGACAGGTGGAACACTGAAGCTTTCTTT.

The chain employs TRBV7-9 and TRBJ2-1; 8 nucleotides align to TRBD1. Germline values: CDR1 SEHNR, CDR2 FQNEAQ (reference sequence). The V segment lost 5 bases and the J segment 2 bases; nucleotides outside the gene matches: 14. The CDR3 is 18 amino acids. The CDR3 DNA is TGTGCCAGCAGCCCACGGATTACCGGACAGGGACCCTACAATGAGCAGTTCTTC. Protein: CASSPRITGQGPYNEQFF.

This clone was counted only a few times. The chain combines TRBV28 with TRBJ1-5, with TRBD1 identical over 7 bases. The CDR3 consists of 13 residues. Germline CDR1 and CDR2: MDHEN and SYDVKM. V shed 7 bases and J 6 bases; nucleotides not matched to a gene: 6. The CDR3 loop reads CASTGTVSQPQHF. In DNA form, the CDR3 reads TGTGCCAGCACCGGGACAGTGAGTCAGCCCCAGCATTTT.

This clone turned up a few times. The J gene is TRBJ2-1, the V gene TRBV4-1; 12 bases are shared with TRBD1. Germline loops: CDR1 MGHRA, CDR2 YSYEKL. The V gene end was trimmed by 5 bases and the J gene end by 8 bases; junction bases not matched to a gene: 10. There are 16 residues in the CDR3. CDR3 residues: CASSKGQGAGRDEQFF. The CDR3 DNA follows: TGCGCCAGCAGCAAGGGACAGGGGGCCGGGCGTGATGAGCAGTTCTTC.

V is TRBV7-2 and J is TRBJ2-3, with 7 bases lining up with TRBD2. Losses at the gene ends were 1 base for V and 6 bases for J; bases not matched to a gene: 10. The CDR3 runs to 16 residues. Germline V CDR1 and CDR2: SGHTA, FQGNSA. The CDR3 DNA follows: TGTGCCAGCAGCTTAGGGGTTAGCGGGTCCTCGGATACGCAGTATTTT. This encodes CASSLGVSGSSDTQYF.

The V gene is TRBV7-9, the J gene TRBJ1-4; D gene ambiguous. The germline CDR1 and CDR2 sequences are SEHNR and FQNEAQ (reference sequence). The CDR3 length is 16 residues. Trimming removed 3 bases at V and 3 bases at J, with 14 bases between. CDR3: CASSFWVVGPNEKLFF. As DNA, the CDR3 is TGTGCCAGCAGCTTTTGGGTTGTGGGCCCTAATGAAAAACTGTTTTTT.

V gene TRBV15 combines with J gene TRBJ2-2; TRBD2 might be the D (6 bases). CDR1 and CDR2 (germline): LNHNV, YYDKDF (reference sequence). V was trimmed by 1 base and J by 6 bases, leaving 6 bases between them. CDR3 length: 13 amino acids. CDR3 amino acids: CATSRGGAGELFF. The CDR3 DNA reads as TGTGCCACCAGCAGAGGGGGGGCCGGGGAGCTGTTTTTT.